The 4 T cell receptor beta chains below were found in one sample sequenced in a study of blood T cell repertoires in COVID-19. Generated by immunoSEQ multiplex PCR, the TCRdb table keeps only in-frame clones and is missing some. The data hold tens of thousands of clones, with 74% observed a single time. The sample was peripheral blood. Source of these receptors: a woman over 75 with acute or convalescent COVID-19.

The sample holds many counts of this clone. The CDR3: CASSESSGGELFF. Here the CDR3 DNA reads TGCGCCAGCAGTGAGTCTTCAGGCGGGGAGCTGTTTTTT. The rearrangement links TRBV10-1 to TRBJ2-2; D is ambiguous. Germline lookup yields CDR1 WNHNN and CDR2 SYGVQD (reference sequence). The CDR3 extends over 13 amino acids. V was pared by 0 bases and J by 7 bases, with 6 bases between.

The CDR3 loop is CASSFYRLAGQETQYF. The CDR3 DNA reads TGTGCCAGCAGCTTCTACCGACTAGCGGGACAGGAGACCCAGTACTTC. The gene calls are TRBV7-2 and TRBJ2-5; 11 positions match TRBD2. Germline assignment: CDR1 SGHTA and CDR2 FQGNSA. The CDR3 sequence is 16 residues long. V was pared by 3 bases and J by 5 bases, with 8 bases of the junction left unmatched.

The chain carries TRBV6-6 and TRBJ2-1; TRBD2 matches 11 bases. This CDR3 has 17 amino acids. CDR1 and CDR2 (germline): MNHNY, SVGAGI (reference sequence). V lost 5 bases to trimming and J lost 1 base; unmatched junction nucleotides: 7. CDR3 sequence reads: CASSPPTSGASYNEQFF. CDR3 nucleotides: TGTGCCAGCAGTCCTCCGACTAGCGGGGCTTCCTACAATGAGCAGTTCTTC.

V usage is TRBV5-1 and J usage is TRBJ2-6; 11 bases align to TRBD1. The germline V gene encodes CDR1 SGHRS and CDR2 YFSETQ. V lost 0 bases and J lost 3; bases outside the gene matches: 8. The CDR3 is 19 residues long. The DNA of the CDR3 is TGCGCCAGCAGCTTGGTCCCCGCGGGACAGGGGGGTGGGGCCAACGTCCTGACTTTC. It translates to CASSLVPAGQGGGANVLTF.